A single sample gave rise to the 28 T cell receptor beta chains below, sequenced in a study of cytomegalovirus exposure and HLA in healthy donors. PCR involved 60 Vbeta and 13 Jbeta primers. This table comes from immunoSEQ multiplex PCR, and its TCRdb copy is limited to in-frame clones, with some not included. The sample lists 150,000 to 200,000 clones, over 65% occurring once. The specimen was PBMCs. The receptor source for this set is a man between 18 and 35 years old in good health and CMV-seronegative.

V usage is TRBV9 and J usage is TRBJ2-7; TRBD2 matches at 9 bases. The CDR3 consists of 16 residues. The germline gives CDR1 SGDLS, CDR2 YYNGEE. J was trimmed by 1 base and V by 0 bases; bases with no gene match: 5. CDR3 sequence reads: CASSVDPSGASYEQYF. DNA of the CDR3: TGTGCCAGCAGCGTAGATCCTAGCGGGGCTTCCTACGAGCAGTACTTC.

The J gene is TRBJ2-2, the V gene TRBV29-1; 8 nucleotides match TRBD1. The V gene's germline CDR1 is SQVTM and CDR2 ANQGSEA. The CDR3 has 15 amino acids. J was trimmed by 1 base and V by 7 bases; bases with no gene match: 8. The DNA for the CDR3 is TGCAGCGCCCGTTGGACAGGGATGAACACCGGGGAGCTGTTTTTT. It translates to CSARWTGMNTGELFF.

The CDR3 sequence: CASSPVLSRGNYGYTF. DNA for the CDR3: TGTGCCAGCAGCCCCGTCCTTAGCAGGGGGAACTATGGCTACACCTTC. The V and J genes are TRBV7-2 and TRBJ1-2; TRBD1 agrees at 7 bases. Trimming removed 5 bases from V and 2 bases from J; junction bases left unmatched: 11. CDR3 length equals 16 residues. Germline assignment: CDR1 SGHTA and CDR2 FQGNSA.

The CDR3 region is CSVRTGGTYEQYF. The CDR3 DNA follows: TGCAGCGTGAGGACAGGGGGAACCTACGAGCAGTACTTC. This chain connects TRBV29-1 to TRBJ2-7, with 10 bases fitting TRBD1. This CDR3 spans 13 amino acids. V dropped 6 bases and J dropped 2; count of bases not matched to a gene: 4. Germline V gives CDR1 SQVTM, CDR2 ANQGSEA.

The chain combines TRBV4-1 with TRBJ2-5; D ambiguous. The CDR3 runs 13 residues. V lost 4 bases to trimming and J lost 5 bases, with 11 bases between them. CDR1 and CDR2 (germline): MGHRA, YSYEKL. This CDR3 is CASSPPRVETQYF. The CDR3 nucleotides are TGCGCCAGCAGCCCCCCCCGAGTGGAGACCCAGTACTTC.

This clone has just a few counts. The CDR3 sequence is CASSVAGDTPSTDTQYF. CDR3 DNA: TGTGCCAGCAGCGTAGCTGGGGACACTCCTAGCACAGATACGCAGTATTTT. The chain has TRBV9 and TRBJ2-3; D is possibly TRBD1 (6 bases). Germline loops: CDR1 SGDLS, CDR2 YYNGEE. This CDR3 is 17 amino acids long. Trimming removed 0 bases at V and 0 bases at J, with 14 bases between.

This clone occurred a few times. The chain carries TRBV5-1 and TRBJ2-5; 15 nucleotides align to TRBD2. CDR3 length equals 17 residues. Germline CDR1 SGHRS, CDR2 YFSETQ. With V trimmed by 4 bases and J by 5 bases, 9 bases remained unmatched. CDR3 bases: TGCGCCAGCAGCGCCGGACTAGCGGGAGGGCCGGTTGAGACCCAGTACTTC. It codes for CASSAGLAGGPVETQYF.

The genes are TRBV29-1 and TRBJ1-3; perhaps TRBD1 as D (6 bases). Looked up from germline, CDR1 is SQVTM and CDR2 is ANQGSEA. V was shortened by 6 bases and J by 3 bases, with 12 bases between the two germline ends. The CDR3 contains 13 residues. The CDR3 region has the DNA TGCAGCGTGGGAGGGGGGGGTGGAAACACCATATATTTT. Encoded protein: CSVGGGGGNTIYF.

This clone was counted only a few times. The rearrangement links TRBV7-8 to TRBJ2-7; tentative D call: TRBD1 (5 bases). V was pared by 3 bases and J by 6 bases, with 12 bases between. The CDR3 is made up of 13 amino acids. Germline V gene sequence: CDR1 SGHVS, CDR2 FQNEAQ. The CDR3: CASSLGPSAEQYF. The CDR3 coding sequence is TGTGCCAGCAGCTTGGGGCCGAGCGCCGAGCAGTACTTC. Based on the CDR3 plus reference TRBV7-8 and TRBJ2-7, the full variable domain is GAGVSQSPRYKVAKRGQDVALRCDPISGHVSLFWYQQALGQGPEFLTYFQNEAQLDKSGLPSDRFFAERPEGSVSTLKIQRTQQEDSAVYLCASSLGPSAEQYFGPGTRLTVT.

The chain carries TRBV5-4 and TRBJ2-2; 9 nucleotides agree with TRBD1. CDR1 is SGHNT, CDR2 YYREEE, per germline (reference sequence). Trimming at V came to 1 base and at J to 7 bases, leaving 5 bases not matched to a gene. The CDR3 loop spans 15 amino acids. The CDR3 loop is CASSLWDRENGELFF. The CDR3 region has the DNA TGTGCCAGCAGCTTGTGGGACAGGGAGAACGGGGAGCTGTTTTTT.

The J gene is TRBJ2-7, the V gene TRBV7-2; possible D gene TRBD2, 6 bases. Trimming cost V 2 bases and J 5 bases, with 16 bases left between them. Germline V CDR1 and CDR2: SGHTA, FQGNSA. The CDR3 extends over 15 amino acids. The CDR3 DNA follows: TGTGCCAGCAGCTTACTAGGGCGGGGAGTAGACGAGCAGTACTTC. This codes for CASSLLGRGVDEQYF.

The chain joins TRBV19 to TRBJ2-5; 7 positions match TRBD1. The J call may be in error: the DNA end matches TRBJ2-7 better. This CDR3 contains 17 residues. CDR1 is LNHDA, CDR2 SQIVND, per germline (reference sequence). CDR3 loop: CASSMRGQGPSRYEQYF. The CDR3 nucleotides are TGTGCCAGTAGTATGAGGGGGCAGGGGCCGTCCCGCTACGAGCAGTACTTC.

This chain links TRBV30 with TRBJ2-5; a possible D gene is TRBD1 (5 bases). This CDR3 has 13 residues. Per the germline V gene, CDR1 is GTSNPN and CDR2 is SVGIG (reference sequence). The ends were cut back, 0 bases at V and 9 bases at J, with 14 bases in the middle. CDR3 sequence (DNA): TGTGCCTGGAGTGTACTTGGGGCCAGGGCCCAGTACTTC. Translated, it gives CAWSVLGARAQYF.

V is TRBV7-9 and J is TRBJ1-3; TRBD1 might be the D (5 bases). V was pared by 0 bases and J by 7 bases, with 16 bases between. The V gene's germline CDR1 is SEHNR and CDR2 FQNEAQ (reference sequence). The CDR3 is made up of 16 amino acids. DNA of the CDR3: TGTGCCAGCAGCTTAGCTAGATCGGGGGTGGAGAACACCATATATTTT. This codes for CASSLARSGVENTIYF.

The chain uses TRBV5-6 and TRBJ2-1; TRBD2 aligns across 7 bases. CDR1 and CDR2 (germline): SGHDT, YYEEEE. J gave up 7 bases and V 4 bases, and 17 bases lay outside the gene matches. This CDR3 has 17 residues. CDR3 amino acids: CASSIREGLAIWNEQFF. The CDR3 DNA reads as TGTGCCAGCAGCATAAGGGAGGGGCTAGCAATTTGGAATGAGCAGTTCTTC.

V usage is TRBV7-9 and J usage is TRBJ1-5, with D hard to call. This CDR3 comprises 15 residues. Trimming left V 0 bases short and J 2 bases short, with 8 bases between. From germline, CDR1 is SEHNR and CDR2 FQNEAQ (reference sequence). This chain's CDR3 is CASSLAGSGNQPQHF. The CDR3 bases are TGTGCCAGCAGCTTAGCTGGCTCTGGCAATCAGCCCCAGCATTTT.

The rearrangement links TRBV19 to TRBJ2-3, with TRBD2 identical over 12 bases. Trimming at V came to 2 bases and at J to 3 bases, leaving 3 bases not matched to a gene. The CDR3 is 16 amino acids. Germline CDR1 reads LNHDA; CDR2 reads SQIVND (reference sequence). The CDR3 DNA reads TGTGCCAGTAGTATACGGCTAGCGGGAGGGACAGATACGCAGTATTTT. This encodes CASSIRLAGGTDTQYF.

The chain links TRBV7-9 to TRBJ2-1; 9 nucleotides line up with TRBD2. Germline V lookup: CDR1 SEHNR, CDR2 FQNEAQ (reference sequence). Trimming removed 1 base from V and 5 bases from J; junction bases left unmatched: 3. The CDR3 is 15 amino acids. The CDR3 spells CASSLGRGGHNEQFF. The DNA of the CDR3 is TGTGCCAGCAGCTTAGGGCGGGGGGGCCACAATGAGCAGTTCTTC. Full variable domain (missing parts from reference TRBV7-9 and TRBJ2-1): DTGVSQNPRHKITKRGQNVTFRCDPISEHNRLYWYRQTLGQGPEFLTYFQNEAQLEKSRLLSDRFSAERPKGSFSTLEIQRTEQGDSAMYLCASSLGRGGHNEQFFGPGTRLTVL.

The chain combines TRBV30 with TRBJ2-7; D unresolved. Trimming removed 2 bases from V and 6 bases from J, with 20 bases in between. Germline V gene lookup returns CDR1 GTSNPN and CDR2 SVGIG (reference sequence). CDR3 size: 15 residues. The CDR3 bases are TGTGCCTGGAGTATGACTTACAAGGTTAGATCCGAGCAGTACTTC. Translated: CAWSMTYKVRSEQYF.

The CDR3 coding sequence is TGTGCCAGCAGTTACTCGGAGGTAGGGAACACTGAAGCTTTCTTT. Its protein product is CASSYSEVGNTEAFF. The chain combines TRBV6-6 with TRBJ1-1, with unresolved D. The germline V and J ends were trimmed by 0 bases and 1 base, with 9 bases remaining between them. The germline V gene encodes CDR1 MNHNY and CDR2 SVGAGI (reference sequence). The CDR3 is made up of 15 amino acids.

The rearrangement uses TRBV11-2 and TRBJ1-2; perhaps TRBD1 as D (6 bases). Between the trimmed V and J ends, which lost 3 bases and 6 bases, there was a span of 17 bases. CDR3 length: 15 residues. Per the germline V gene, CDR1 is SGHAT and CDR2 is FQNNGV. CDR3 sequence reads: CASSFTGSLFHGYTF. The CDR3, as DNA: TGTGCCAGCAGCTTTACAGGGAGTCTTTTCCATGGCTACACCTTC.

This chain links TRBV7-8 with TRBJ2-3; maybe TRBD1 (5 bases). Germline values: CDR1 SGHVS, CDR2 FQNEAQ. Trimming stripped 1 base from V and 1 base from J, with 9 bases between. There are 15 residues in the CDR3. CDR3 bases: TGTGCCAGCAGCTTAGTAGTAGGGGGCACAGATACGCAGTATTTT. This codes for CASSLVVGGTDTQYF. The full variable domain, in which reference TRBV7-8 and TRBJ2-3 provide the parts outside the CDR3, is GAGVSQSPRYKVAKRGQDVALRCDPISGHVSLFWYQQALGQGPEFLTYFQNEAQLDKSGLPSDRFFAERPEGSVSTLKIQRTQQEDSAVYLCASSLVVGGTDTQYFGPGTRLTVL.

The rearrangement links TRBV6-1 to TRBJ1-6, with unresolved D. The CDR3 covers 15 residues. CDR1 and CDR2 from the germline V gene are MNHNS and SASEGT. Trimming cost V 2 bases and J 5 bases, with 10 bases left between them. CDR3 sequence (DNA): TGTGCCAGCAGTGAACACCGAGGTGATAATTCACCCCTCCACTTT. Protein: CASSEHRGDNSPLHF.

This clone was picked up a small number of times. This chain links TRBV4-1 with TRBJ1-5; D is perhaps TRBD1 (6 bases). The CDR3 has 14 amino acids. Germline V gene lookup returns CDR1 MGHRA and CDR2 YSYEKL. The V end was cut by 5 bases, the J end by 9 bases, with 17 bases between. The CDR3 nucleotides are TGCGCCAGCAGCTCTCGGACAGATAATTTGCCCCAGCATTTT. It specifies CASSSRTDNLPQHF.

This clone has only one observation. The chain is built from TRBV7-2 and TRBJ1-5, with D maybe TRBD1 (5 bases). Trimming left V 5 bases short and J 1 base short, with 18 bases between. This CDR3 contains 17 residues. The germline V gene has CDR1 SGHTA and CDR2 FQGNSA. CDR3 region: CASSLSVAGRSNQPQHF. In nucleotides, the CDR3 is TGTGCCAGCAGCCTCTCGGTTGCAGGGAGGAGCAATCAGCCCCAGCATTTT.

The J gene is TRBJ1-5, the V gene TRBV28, with 8 nucleotides matching TRBD1. The CDR3 spans 15 residues. Germline V gene data show CDR1 as MDHEN and CDR2 as SYDVKM. After removal of 5 bases from V and 8 bases from J, the junction contained 11 bases not matched to a gene. The CDR3 DNA follows: TGTGCCAGCAGTCTTGGACAGGGAAAGGGAAAGCCCCAGCATTTT. Residues: CASSLGQGKGKPQHF.

This rearrangement joins TRBV30 to TRBJ2-3; D is perhaps TRBD2 (6 bases). There are 17 residues in the CDR3. V was pared by 0 bases and J by 2 bases, with 18 bases between. Germline V CDR1 and CDR2: GTSNPN, SVGIG (reference sequence). CDR3 in DNA: TGTGCCTGGAGTGTACTGGGACTCCTCCGATACACAGATACGCAGTATTTT. It translates to CAWSVLGLLRYTDTQYF.

The sample holds one count of this clone. The chain is built from TRBV4-2 and TRBJ2-3; TRBD1 aligns across 10 bases. The junction had 7 bases not matched to a gene; V was cut back by 6 bases and J by 10 bases. The CDR3 extends over 13 amino acids. Germline V CDR1 and CDR2: LGHNA, YNFKEQ. The CDR3 region has the DNA TGTGCCAGCAGAGGGGGGGACAGGGGTGCGCAGTATTTT. Translated: CASRGGDRGAQYF.